These T cell receptor beta chains were read from a single sample in a study of shared clonotypes between healthy human individuals. Repertoires were generated with immunoSEQ multiplex PCR, while TCRdb's copy carries only in-frame clones and drops some. The sample lists some 2,000,000 clones; roughly 96% were seen once. The sequenced sample was naive CD4+ T cells sorted from blood. The origin of the receptors is a man aged 18-30 years in good health. CDR3s include the opening cysteine and the closing phenylalanine or tryptophan. A D gene is named only where the DNA matches it firmly. Some rows mark clone size as missing; the rest say once, few, many or name a class of expanded clone.

NA TRBJ2-7 TRBV7-2 NA 13 CASSLFNGYEQYF TGTGCCAGCAGCTTATTTAACGGATACGAGCAGTACTTC
NA TRBJ1-1 TRBV19 NA 13 CASTGGKNTEAFF TGTGCCAGTACCGGGGGTAAAAACACTGAAGCTTTCTTT
once TRBJ2-2 TRBV25-1 NA 15 CATSRGGANTGELFF TGTGCCACCAGTCGTGGGGGAGCGAACACCGGGGAGCTGTTTTTT
NA TRBJ2-2 TRBV5-1 NA 13 CASRETVTGELFF TGCGCCAGCAGAGAGACGGTCACCGGGGAGCTGTTTTTT
NA TRBJ2-3 TRBV6-1 NA 15 CASSLSPGGTDTQYF TGTGCCAGCAGCCTAAGTCCGGGAGGCACAGATACGCAGTATTTT
NA TRBJ2-5 TRBV9 TRBD2 15 CASSVGASGIETQYF TGTGCCAGCAGCGTAGGGGCTAGCGGGATAGAGACCCAGTACTTC
NA TRBJ2-1 TRBV30 NA 16 CAWSAWDPRSYNEQFF TGTGCCTGGAGTGCATGGGACCCCCGCTCCTACAATGAGCAGTTCTTC
NA TRBJ2-7 TRBV7-3 TRBD1 14 CASSPGTAAYEQYF TGTGCCAGCAGCCCCGGGACAGCAGCATACGAGCAGTACTTC
NA TRBJ2-7 TRBV5-1 TRBD1 13 CASSLGQGDEQYF TGCGCCAGCAGCTTGGGTCAGGGGGACGAGCAGTACTTC
NA TRBJ2-3 TRBV11-2 TRBD2 19 CASSGLARGSGGSTDTQYF TGTGCCAGCTCTGGGTTGGCGAGGGGTAGCGGGGGAAGCACAGATACGCAGTATTTT
NA TRBJ1-1 TRBV27 NA 14 CASTSHQRGSEAFF TGTGCCAGCACCTCCCATCAGAGGGGATCTGAAGCTTTCTTT
NA TRBJ1-2 TRBV2 TRBD1 14 CASSSGQGNYGYTF TGTGCCAGCAGTTCGGGACAGGGTAACTATGGCTACACCTTC
NA TRBJ2-7 TRBV19 TRBD1 13 CASSSRQGNEQYF TGTGCCAGTAGTAGTCGACAGGGTAACGAGCAGTACTTC
NA TRBJ2-7 TRBV30 NA 12 CAWGQSSHEQYF TGTGCCTGGGGACAGTCTTCTCACGAGCAGTACTTC
once TRBJ2-5 TRBV30 TRBD2 17 CAWSRYPGGAYQETQYF TGTGCCTGGAGTAGGTACCCCGGGGGGGCCTACCAAGAGACCCAGTACTTC
few TRBJ1-2 TRBV9 TRBD1 15 CASSVGQGPNYGYTF TGTGCCAGCAGCGTTGGACAGGGCCCTAACTATGGCTACACCTTC
NA TRBJ2-3 TRBV30 NA 14 CAWSPGASTDTQYF TGTGCCTGGAGCCCCGGGGCTAGCACAGATACGCAGTATTTT
NA TRBJ2-5 TRBV7-3 NA 13 CASSLTPIKTQYF TGTGCCAGCAGCTTAACTCCAATTAAGACCCAGTACTTC
NA TRBJ2-2 TRBV6-5 NA 15 CASSSGSYSNGELFF TGTGCCAGCAGTTCAGGCTCCTACTCGAACGGGGAGCTGTTTTTT
NA TRBJ1-1 TRBV9 TRBD1 22 CASSGSVGTGVPSWGAHTEAFF TGTGCCAGCAGCGGTAGCGTGGGGACAGGGGTTCCCTCCTGGGGGGCGCACACTGAAGCTTTCTTT
NA TRBJ2-5 TRBV2 TRBD2 14 CASSVTSGGETQYF TGTGCCAGCAGCGTCACTAGCGGGGGAGAGACCCAGTACTTC
NA TRBJ1-2 TRBV28 NA 14 CASGGSGNLYGYTF TGTGCCAGCGGCGGGTCAGGGAACCTCTATGGCTACACCTTC
NA TRBJ1-2 TRBV6-1 NA 15 CASSESLSFNYGYTF TGTGCCAGCAGTGAAAGTCTCTCTTTTAACTATGGCTACACCTTC
NA TRBJ2-4 TRBV30 TRBD1 14 CAWNTGAAKNIQYF TGTGCCTGGAACACAGGGGCGGCCAAAAACATTCAGTACTTC
NA TRBJ2-7 TRBV11-2 TRBD1 15 CASSLVQGATYEQYF TGTGCCAGCAGCTTAGTGCAGGGGGCCACCTACGAGCAGTACTTC
NA TRBJ1-6 TRBV6-6 NA 14 CASSWGQGNSPLHF TGTGCCAGCAGTTGGGGGCAGGGGAATTCACCCCTCCACTTT
once TRBJ1-5 TRBV5-6 TRBD1 15 CASSRGQGWVEPQHF TGTGCCAGCAGCAGGGGACAGGGGTGGGTTGAGCCCCAGCATTTT
NA TRBJ2-1 TRBV30 TRBD2 15 CAWSSTSGSYNEQFF TGTGCCTGGAGTTCTACTAGCGGTTCCTACAATGAGCAGTTCTTC
NA TRBJ1-3 TRBV6-6 NA 16 CASSYSPSQGGNTIYF TGTGCCAGCAGTTACTCGCCCTCTCAGGGGGGAAACACCATATATTTT
once TRBJ1-2 TRBV4-3 NA 13 CASSLDPKYGYTF TGCGCCAGCAGCCTAGACCCCAAGTATGGCTACACCTTC
NA TRBJ1-3 TRBV5-4 TRBD1 17 CASSSRTGGANGNTIYF TGTGCCAGCAGCTCCCGGACAGGGGGCGCGAATGGAAACACCATATATTTT
NA TRBJ1-2 TRBV30 NA 13 CAWTAGKAGGYTF TGTGCCTGGACCGCAGGGAAGGCGGGTGGCTACACCTTC
NA TRBJ2-5 TRBV10-3 TRBD2 16 CATGTSGRGGEETQYF TGTGCCACCGGGACTAGCGGGAGAGGGGGTGAAGAGACCCAGTACTTC
NA TRBJ1-2 TRBV15 NA 13 CATSRDFPYGYTF TGTGCCACCAGCAGAGACTTCCCGTATGGCTACACCTTC
NA TRBJ1-5 TRBV7-9 TRBD1 17 CASSLALGQGGNQPQHF TGTGCCAGCAGCTTAGCGCTCGGACAGGGAGGGAATCAGCCCCAGCATTTT
NA TRBJ1-2 TRBV6-5 NA 14 CASSGSRGVYGYTF TGTGCCAGCAGCGGGTCTCGCGGGGTCTATGGCTACACCTTC
NA TRBJ1-1 TRBV6-1 NA 14 CASIRTGLGTEAFF TGTGCCAGCATCCGGACGGGGTTGGGCACTGAAGCTTTCTTT
NA TRBJ2-3 TRBV19 NA 13 CASRMGSTDTQYF TGTGCCAGTCGGATGGGGAGCACAGATACGCAGTATTTT
NA TRBJ1-5 TRBV7-9 TRBD1 15 CASSQTGLSNQPQHF TGTGCCAGCAGCCAGACAGGGCTCAGCAATCAGCCCCAGCATTTT
NA TRBJ2-6 TRBV2 NA 15 CASTSHGSGANVLTF TGTGCCAGCACCTCGCACGGCTCTGGGGCCAACGTCCTGACTTTC
NA TRBJ2-1 TRBV5-1 TRBD2 15 CASRFGLAAYNEQFF TGCGCCAGCAGATTTGGACTAGCGGCCTACAATGAGCAGTTCTTC
NA TRBJ2-7 TRBV18 TRBD1 14 CASSQGQGDYEQYF TGTGCCAGCTCACAGGGACAGGGAGACTACGAGCAGTACTTC
once TRBJ1-1 TRBV4-1 TRBD1 13 CASRRTGDTEAFF TGCGCCAGCAGACGTACAGGGGACACTGAAGCTTTCTTT
NA TRBJ2-1 TRBV7-9 NA 14 CASSFVGGYNEQFF TGTGCCAGCAGCTTTGTGGGCGGGTACAATGAGCAGTTCTTC
NA TRBJ1-3 TRBV5-1 NA 16 CASSLLNGNSGNTIYF TGCGCCAGCAGCTTGTTGAACGGGAACTCTGGAAACACCATATATTTT
many TRBJ2-1 TRBV6-5 NA 11 CASSRFNEQFF TGTGCCAGCAGCCGATTCAATGAGCAGTTCTTC